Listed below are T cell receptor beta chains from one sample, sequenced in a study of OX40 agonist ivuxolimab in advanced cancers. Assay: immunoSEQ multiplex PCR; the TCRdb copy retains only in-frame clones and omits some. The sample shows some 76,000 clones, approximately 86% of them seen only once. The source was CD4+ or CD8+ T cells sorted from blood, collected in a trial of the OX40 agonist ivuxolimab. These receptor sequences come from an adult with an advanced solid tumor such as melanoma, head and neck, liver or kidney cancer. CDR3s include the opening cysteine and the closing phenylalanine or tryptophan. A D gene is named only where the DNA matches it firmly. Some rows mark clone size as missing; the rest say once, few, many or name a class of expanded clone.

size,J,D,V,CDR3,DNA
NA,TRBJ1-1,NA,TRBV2,CASSEERNTEAFF,TGTGCCAGCAGTGAAGAGCGGAACACTGAAGCTTTCTTT
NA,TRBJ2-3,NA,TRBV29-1,CSARTAYPDTQYF,TGCAGCGCCCGGACGGCTTACCCAGATACGCAGTATTTT
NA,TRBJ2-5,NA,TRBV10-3,CAISDQGEGQYF,TGTGCCATCAGTGACCAGGGCGAAGGCCAGTACTTC
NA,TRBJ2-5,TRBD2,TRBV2,CASLADLGETQYF,TGTGCCAGTCTAGCGGACCTAGGGGAGACCCAGTACTTC
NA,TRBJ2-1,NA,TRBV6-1,CASSEAAGLNEQFF,TGTGCCAGCAGTGAGGCGGCAGGACTCAATGAGCAGTTCTTC
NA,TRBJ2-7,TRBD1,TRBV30,CAWGQGPEQYF,TGTGCCTGGGGACAGGGGCCAGAGCAGTACTTC
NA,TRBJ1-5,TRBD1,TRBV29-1,CSVPQGARGNQPQHF,TGCAGCGTTCCGCAGGGGGCAAGGGGCAATCAGCCCCAGCATTTT
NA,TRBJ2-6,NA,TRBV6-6,CASSGGANVLTF,TGTGCCAGCAGTGGTGGGGCCAACGTCCTGACTTTC
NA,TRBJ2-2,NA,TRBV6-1,CASSESYTGELFF,TGTGCCAGCAGTGAGTCGTACACCGGGGAGCTGTTTTTT
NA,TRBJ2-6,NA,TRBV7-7,CASSRDAPQSRANVLTF,TGTGCCAGCAGCCGTGACGCGCCACAAAGTCGGGCCAACGTCCTGACTTTC
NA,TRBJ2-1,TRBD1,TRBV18,CASSQGTGGQYEQFF,TGTGCCAGCTCTCAAGGGACAGGGGGACAGTATGAGCAGTTCTTC
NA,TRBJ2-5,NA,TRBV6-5,CASSSTYRDGTQYF,TGTGCCAGCAGTTCAACATACAGGGATGGGACCCAGTACTTC
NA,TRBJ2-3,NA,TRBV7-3,CASSPVAGEGADTQYF,TGTGCCAGCAGCCCCGTAGCGGGTGAGGGGGCAGATACGCAGTATTTT
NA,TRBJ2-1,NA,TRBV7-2,CASSFVTEQFF,TGTGCCAGCAGCTTCGTAACTGAGCAGTTCTTC
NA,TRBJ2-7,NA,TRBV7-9,CASSLGGVVWQYF,TGTGCCAGCAGCTTAGGCGGGGTAGTCTGGCAGTACTTC
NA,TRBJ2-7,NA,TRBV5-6,CASSLGGYEQYF,TGTGCCAGCAGCTTGGGCGGTTACGAGCAGTACTTC
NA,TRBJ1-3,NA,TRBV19,CASTPGALISGNTIYF,TGTGCCAGTACCCCAGGGGCCCTGATATCTGGAAACACCATATATTTT
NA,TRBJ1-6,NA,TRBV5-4,CASSLLSSPLHF,TGTGCCAGCAGCTTGTTGAGTTCACCCCTCCACTTT
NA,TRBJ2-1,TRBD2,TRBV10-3,CAISALAGGSYNEQFF,TGTGCCATCAGTGCCCTAGCGGGAGGGTCCTACAATGAGCAGTTCTTC
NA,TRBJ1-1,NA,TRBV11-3,CASSLQSNTEAFF,TGTGCCAGCAGCTTACAGAGTAACACTGAAGCTTTCTTT
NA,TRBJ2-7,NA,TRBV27,CASSAPDTGSTYEQYF,TGTGCCAGCAGTGCTCCCGATACAGGATCGACCTACGAGCAGTACTTC
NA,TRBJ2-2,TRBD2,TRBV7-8,CASSLREGDTGELFF,TGTGCCAGCAGCTTGAGGGAGGGTGACACCGGGGAGCTGTTTTTT
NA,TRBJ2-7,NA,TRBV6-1,CASRGPTYEQYF,TGTGCCAGCCGAGGACCTACCTACGAGCAGTACTTC
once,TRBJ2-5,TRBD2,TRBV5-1,CASSLGVLAGGNQETQYF,TGCGCCAGCAGCTTGGGGGTCCTAGCGGGGGGCAACCAAGAGACCCAGTACTTC
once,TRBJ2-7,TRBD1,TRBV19,CASSTGTGGYEQYF,TGTGCCAGTAGTACCGGGACAGGGGGCTACGAGCAGTACTTC